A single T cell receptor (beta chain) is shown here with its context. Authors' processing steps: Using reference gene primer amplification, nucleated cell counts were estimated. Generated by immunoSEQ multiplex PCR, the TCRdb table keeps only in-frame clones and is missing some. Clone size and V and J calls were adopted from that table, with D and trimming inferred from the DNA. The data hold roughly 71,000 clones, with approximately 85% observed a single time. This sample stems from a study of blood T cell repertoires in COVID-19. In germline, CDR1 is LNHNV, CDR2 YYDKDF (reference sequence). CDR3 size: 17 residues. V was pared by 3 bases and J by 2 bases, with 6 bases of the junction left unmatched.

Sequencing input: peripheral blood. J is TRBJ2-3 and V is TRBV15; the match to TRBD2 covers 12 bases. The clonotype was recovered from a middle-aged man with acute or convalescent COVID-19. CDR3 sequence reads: CATSRTSGGVPTDTQYF. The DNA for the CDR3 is TGTGCCACCAGCAGGACTAGCGGGGGAGTCCCCACAGATACGCAGTATTTT.